This TCR beta chain stems from a study of PD-L1 blockade in urothelial cancer. Study details: Bladder-origin urothelial cancer in males covered about 90% of the roughly 30 patients. Findings of the study overall: Lower than median blood TCR clonality before treatment predicted better survival.

Specified time point: pretreatment peripheral blood. The repertoire was sequenced with immunoSEQ multiplex PCR; TCRdb's copy has only in-frame clones and lacks some. Found here are roughly 51,000 clones, 79% of them singletons; the top ten hold 10%. Concerning this clone: Its antigen is not known.

The V gene lost 5 bases and the J gene lost 0 bases, with 12 bases spanning the gap. Germline V gene data show CDR1 as SGDLS and CDR2 as YYNGEE. The CDR3 totals 16 residues. This rearrangement joins TRBV9 to TRBJ2-6; no clear D gene. The sequence was collected from a man in his 70s with urothelial cancer. The sample here was PBMCs, taken around atezolizumab (anti-PD-L1) treatment. The CDR3 here is CASSQDSSSGANVLTF. The DNA of the CDR3 is TGTGCCAGCAGTCAGGATTCAAGCTCTGGGGCCAACGTCCTGACTTTC.